This T cell receptor beta chain comes out of a study of T cell changes during pregnancy in multiple sclerosis. CDR3 size: 17 residues. The data were produced by immunoSEQ multiplex PCR, yet TCRdb's version contains in-frame clones alone and is incomplete. The sample records around 80,000 clones, about 90% being singletons. Sequenced here: peripheral blood, sampled before pregnancy. The genes are TRBV1 and TRBJ2-3; the table's D gene call, TRBD2, was not cross checked with the DNA. TRBV1 is a pseudogene segment. The source of this sequence is a female donor with multiple sclerosis, enrolled in a pregnancy study. Here the CDR3 reads CTSSLTPLEFGTDTQYF. The CDR3 DNA reads TGCACCAGCAGCTTAACTCCCCTAGAGTTTGGCACAGATACGCAGTATTTT.